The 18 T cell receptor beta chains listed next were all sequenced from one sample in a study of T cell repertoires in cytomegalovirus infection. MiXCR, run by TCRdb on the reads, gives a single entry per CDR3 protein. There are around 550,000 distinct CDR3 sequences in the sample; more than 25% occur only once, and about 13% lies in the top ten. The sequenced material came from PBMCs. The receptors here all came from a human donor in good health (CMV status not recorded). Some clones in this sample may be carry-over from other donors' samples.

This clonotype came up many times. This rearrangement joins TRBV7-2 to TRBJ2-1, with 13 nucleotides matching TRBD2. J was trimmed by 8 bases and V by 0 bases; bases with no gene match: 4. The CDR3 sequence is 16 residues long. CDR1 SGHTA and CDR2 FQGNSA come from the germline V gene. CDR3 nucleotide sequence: TGTGCCAGCAGCTTAGCGCGACTAGCGGGAGGCTATGAGCAGTTCTTC. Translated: CASSLARLAGGYEQFF.

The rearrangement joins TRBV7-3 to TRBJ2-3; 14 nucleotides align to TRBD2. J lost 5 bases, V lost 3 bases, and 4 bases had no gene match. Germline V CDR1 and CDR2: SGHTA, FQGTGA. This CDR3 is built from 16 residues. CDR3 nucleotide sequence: TGTGCCAGCAGCTTGGGACTAGCGGGAGTCCTAGATACGCAGTATTTT. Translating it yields CASSLGLAGVLDTQYF. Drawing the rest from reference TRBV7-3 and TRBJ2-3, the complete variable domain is GAGVSQTPSNKVTEKGKYVELRCDPISGHTALYWYRQSLGQGPEFLIYFQGTGAADDSGLPNDRFFAVRPEGSVSTLKIQRTERGDSAVYLCASSLGLAGVLDTQYFGPGTRLTVL.

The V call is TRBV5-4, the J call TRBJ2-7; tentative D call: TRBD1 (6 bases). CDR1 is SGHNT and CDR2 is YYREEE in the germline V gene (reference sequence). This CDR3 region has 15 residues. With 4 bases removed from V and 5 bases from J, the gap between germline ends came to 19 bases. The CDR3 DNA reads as TGTGCCAGCAGCGTCGGGACACGAGAGGACAACGAGCAGTACTTC. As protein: CASSVGTREDNEQYF.

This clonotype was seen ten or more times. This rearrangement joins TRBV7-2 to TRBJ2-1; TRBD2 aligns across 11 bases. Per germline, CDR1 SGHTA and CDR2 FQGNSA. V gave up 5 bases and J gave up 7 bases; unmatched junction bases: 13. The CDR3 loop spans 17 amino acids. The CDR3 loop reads CASSTAPGTSGRNEQFF. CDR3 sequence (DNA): TGTGCCAGCAGCACAGCCCCCGGGACTAGCGGAAGGAATGAGCAGTTCTTC.

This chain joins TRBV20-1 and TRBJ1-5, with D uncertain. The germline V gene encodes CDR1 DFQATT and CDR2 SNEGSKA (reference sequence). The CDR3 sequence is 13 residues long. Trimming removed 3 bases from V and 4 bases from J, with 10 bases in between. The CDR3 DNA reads TGCAGTGCTAGTTCTGGGTTAAATCAGCCCCAGCATTTT. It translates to CSASSGLNQPQHF.

CDR3 region: CASSQEGGRYGYTF. DNA for the CDR3: TGCGCCAGCAGCCAAGAGGGAGGGAGATATGGCTACACCTTC. The V and J genes are TRBV4-1 and TRBJ1-2; D unresolved. Trimming removed 0 bases from V and 5 bases from J, with 10 bases in between. Germline assignment: CDR1 MGHRA and CDR2 YSYEKL. The CDR3 spans 14 residues.

The CDR3 protein is CASSLLGQVPYEQYF. The CDR3 DNA is TGTGCCAGCAGCTTGTTAGGACAGGTTCCCTACGAGCAGTACTTC. V gene TRBV5-6 combines with J gene TRBJ2-7; 7 positions match TRBD1. J lost 2 bases, V lost 1 base, and 6 bases had no gene match. Per germline, CDR1 SGHDT and CDR2 YYEEEE. CDR3 length: 15 residues.

The CDR3 here is CASSPRDRGDEQFF. CDR3 nucleotide sequence: TGTGCCAGCTCACCCAGGGACAGGGGGGATGAGCAGTTCTTC. The chain recombines TRBV18 with TRBJ2-1; 11 bases fit TRBD1. From germline, CDR1 is KGHSH and CDR2 LQKENI. CDR3 length: 14 amino acids. J lost 8 bases, V lost 3 bases, and 3 bases had no gene match.

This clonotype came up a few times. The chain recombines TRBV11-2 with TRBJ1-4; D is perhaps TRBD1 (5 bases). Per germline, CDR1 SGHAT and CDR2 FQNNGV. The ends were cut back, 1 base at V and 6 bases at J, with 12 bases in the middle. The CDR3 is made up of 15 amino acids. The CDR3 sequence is CASSLGDRADEKLFF. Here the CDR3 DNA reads TGTGCCAGCAGCTTAGGGGACCGTGCTGATGAAAAACTGTTTTTT.

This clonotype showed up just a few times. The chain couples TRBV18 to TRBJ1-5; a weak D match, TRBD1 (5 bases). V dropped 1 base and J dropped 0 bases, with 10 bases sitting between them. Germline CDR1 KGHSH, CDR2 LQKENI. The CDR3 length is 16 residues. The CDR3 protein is CASSPQTAYSNQPQHF. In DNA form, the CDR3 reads TGTGCCAGCTCACCACAGACAGCCTATAGCAATCAGCCCCAGCATTTT.

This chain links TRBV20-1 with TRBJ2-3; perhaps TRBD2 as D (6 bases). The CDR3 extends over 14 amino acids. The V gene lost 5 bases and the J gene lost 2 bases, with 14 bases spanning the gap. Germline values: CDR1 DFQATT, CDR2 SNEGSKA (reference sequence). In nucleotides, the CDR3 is TGCAGTGCTCCCAGCGGGCACCTCACAGATACGCAGTATTTT. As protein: CSAPSGHLTDTQYF.

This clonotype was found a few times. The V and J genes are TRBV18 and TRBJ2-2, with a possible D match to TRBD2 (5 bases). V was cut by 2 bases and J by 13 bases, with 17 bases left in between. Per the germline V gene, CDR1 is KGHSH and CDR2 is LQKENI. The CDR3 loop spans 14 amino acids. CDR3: CASSPKSRTGGLFF. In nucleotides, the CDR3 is TGTGCCAGCTCACCAAAGTCTCGGACTGGCGGGCTGTTTTTT. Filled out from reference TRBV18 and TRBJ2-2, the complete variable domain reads NAGVMQNPRHLVRRRGQEARLRCSPMKGHSHVYWYRQLPEEGLKFMVYLQKENIIDESGMPKERFSAEFPKEGPSILRIQQVVRGDSAAYFCASSPKSRTGGLFFGEGSRLTVL.

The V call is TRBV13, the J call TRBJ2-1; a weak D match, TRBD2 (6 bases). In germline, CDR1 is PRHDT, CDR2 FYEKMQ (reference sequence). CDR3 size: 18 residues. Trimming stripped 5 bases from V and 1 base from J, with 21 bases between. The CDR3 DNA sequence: TGTGCCAGCAGCGACAAAACTAGCTTCGGTCTTTCCTACAATGAGCAGTTCTTC. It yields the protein CASSDKTSFGLSYNEQFF.

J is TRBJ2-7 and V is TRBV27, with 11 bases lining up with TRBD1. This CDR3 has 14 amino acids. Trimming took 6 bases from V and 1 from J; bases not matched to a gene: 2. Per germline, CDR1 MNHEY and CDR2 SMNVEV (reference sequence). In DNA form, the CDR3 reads TGTGCCAGCAGGCGGGACAGGGGGTCCTACGAGCAGTACTTC. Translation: CASRRDRGSYEQYF.

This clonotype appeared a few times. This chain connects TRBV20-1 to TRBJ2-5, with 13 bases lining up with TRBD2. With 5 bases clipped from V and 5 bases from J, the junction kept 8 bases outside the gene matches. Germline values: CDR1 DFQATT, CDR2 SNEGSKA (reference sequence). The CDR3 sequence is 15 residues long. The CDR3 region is CSAYSTSGRPETQYF. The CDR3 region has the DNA TGCAGTGCTTACTCGACTAGCGGGAGGCCGGAGACCCAGTACTTC.

In DNA form, the CDR3 reads TGTGCCACCAGCACCAGAAGACTAGCGGGAGATGTGCAGTACTTC. This codes for CATSTRRLAGDVQYF. The chain combines TRBV15 with TRBJ2-7, with TRBD2 identical over 12 bases. CDR3 size: 15 residues. Losses at the gene ends were 4 bases for V and 9 bases for J; bases not matched to a gene: 10. Germline-derived CDR1 and CDR2 are LNHNV and YYDKDF (reference sequence).

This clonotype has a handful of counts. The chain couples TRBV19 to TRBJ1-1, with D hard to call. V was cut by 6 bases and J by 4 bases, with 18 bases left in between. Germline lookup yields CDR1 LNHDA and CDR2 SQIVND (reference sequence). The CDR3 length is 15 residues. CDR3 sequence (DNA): TGTGCCAGTAGCGAAAGACGACGGGTCGCCACTGAAGCTTTCTTT. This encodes CASSERRRVATEAFF. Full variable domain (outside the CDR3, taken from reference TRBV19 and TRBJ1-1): DGGITQSPKYLFRKEGQNVTLSCEQNLNHDAMYWYRQDPGQGLRLIYYSQIVNDFQKGDIAEGYSVSREKKESFPLTVTSAQKNPTAFYLCASSERRRVATEAFFGQGTRLTVV.

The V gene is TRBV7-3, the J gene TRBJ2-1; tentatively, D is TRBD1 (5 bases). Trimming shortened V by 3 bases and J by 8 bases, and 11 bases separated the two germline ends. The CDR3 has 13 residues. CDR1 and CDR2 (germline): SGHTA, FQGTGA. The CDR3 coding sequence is TGTGCCAGCAGCTTTTCAGGGCAGCATGAGCAGTTCTTC. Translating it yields CASSFSGQHEQFF.